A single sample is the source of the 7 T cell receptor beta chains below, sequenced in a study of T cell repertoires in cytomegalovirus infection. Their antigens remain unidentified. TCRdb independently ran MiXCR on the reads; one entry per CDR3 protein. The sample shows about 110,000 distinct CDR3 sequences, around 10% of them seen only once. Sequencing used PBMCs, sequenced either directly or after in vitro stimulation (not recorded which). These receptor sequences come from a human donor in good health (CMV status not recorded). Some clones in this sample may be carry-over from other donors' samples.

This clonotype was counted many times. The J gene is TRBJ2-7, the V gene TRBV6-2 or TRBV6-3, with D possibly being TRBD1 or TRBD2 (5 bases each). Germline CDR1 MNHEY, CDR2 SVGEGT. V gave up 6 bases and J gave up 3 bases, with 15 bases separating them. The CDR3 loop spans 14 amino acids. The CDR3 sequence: CASSPTGRIYEQYV. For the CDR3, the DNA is TGTGCCAGCAGCCCTACGGGACGAATCTACGAGCAGTACGTC.

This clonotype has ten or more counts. In DNA form, the CDR3 reads TGTGCCAGCAGCGCTGGGACTAGCGGGAGGCTATGGACAGATACGCAGTATTTT. Protein product: CASSAGTSGRLWTDTQYF. V gene TRBV9 combines with J gene TRBJ2-3; 15 nucleotides align to TRBD2. V shed 3 bases and J 3 bases; nucleotides not matched to a gene: 8. The germline gives CDR1 SGDLS, CDR2 YYNGEE. The CDR3 length is 18 residues. The full variable domain, with the rest looked up from reference TRBV9 and TRBJ2-3, is DSGVTQTPKHLITATGQRVTLRCSPRSGDLSVYWYQQSLDQGLQFLIQYYNGEERAKGNILERFSAQQFPDLHSELNLSSLELGDSALYFCASSAGTSGRLWTDTQYFGPGTRLTVL.

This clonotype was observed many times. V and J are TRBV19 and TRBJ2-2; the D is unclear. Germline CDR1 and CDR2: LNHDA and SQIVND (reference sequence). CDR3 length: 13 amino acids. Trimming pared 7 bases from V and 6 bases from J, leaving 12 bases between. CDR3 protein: CASNSRLPGELFF. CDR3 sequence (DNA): TGTGCCAGTAATTCCAGGTTACCCGGGGAGCTGTTTTTT.

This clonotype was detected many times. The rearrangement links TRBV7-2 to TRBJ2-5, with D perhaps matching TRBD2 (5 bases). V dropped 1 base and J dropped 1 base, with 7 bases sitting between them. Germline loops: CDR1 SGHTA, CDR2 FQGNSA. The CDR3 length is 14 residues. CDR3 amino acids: CASSLGTAQETQYF. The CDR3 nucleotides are TGTGCCAGCAGCTTAGGGACTGCCCAAGAGACCCAGTACTTC.

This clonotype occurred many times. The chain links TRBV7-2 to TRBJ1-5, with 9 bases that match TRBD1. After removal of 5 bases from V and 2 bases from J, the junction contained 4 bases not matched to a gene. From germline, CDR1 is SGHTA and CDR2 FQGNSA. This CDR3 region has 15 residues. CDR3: CASSRTGDGNQPQHF. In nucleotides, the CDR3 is TGTGCCAGCAGCCGGACAGGGGATGGCAATCAGCCCCAGCATTTT.

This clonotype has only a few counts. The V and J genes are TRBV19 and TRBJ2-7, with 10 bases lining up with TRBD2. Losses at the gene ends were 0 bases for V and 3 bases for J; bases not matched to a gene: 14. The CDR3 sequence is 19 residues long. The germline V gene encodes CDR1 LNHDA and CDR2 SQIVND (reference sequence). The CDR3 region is CASSIDGGLARGGYYEQYF. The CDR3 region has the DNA TGTGCCAGTAGTATAGATGGGGGACTAGCGCGGGGGGGGTACTACGAGCAGTACTTC.

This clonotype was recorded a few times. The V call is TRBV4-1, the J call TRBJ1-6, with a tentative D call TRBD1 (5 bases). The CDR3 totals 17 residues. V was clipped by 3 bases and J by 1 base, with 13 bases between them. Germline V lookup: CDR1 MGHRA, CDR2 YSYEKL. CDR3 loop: CASSQIPGGSYNSPLHF. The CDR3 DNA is TGCGCCAGCAGCCAGATACCCGGGGGGTCCTATAATTCACCCCTCCACTTT.